One sample yielded the 20 T cell receptor beta chains listed below, sequenced in a study of technical replicates of blood from several donors. Measured with immunoSEQ multiplex PCR; TCRdb has only the in-frame clones, and not every one. Here the sample spans 100,000 or so clones, nearly 96% being singletons. The sequencing input was T cells isolated from PBMCs. These TCRs come from a human donor in good health.

Worth noting for this clone: An end of the junction does not agree with germline; a read error may underlie this. The chain links TRBV7-7 to TRBJ2-5; the match to TRBD1 covers 10 bases. Germline V CDR1 and CDR2: SSHAT, FNYEAQ (reference sequence). This CDR3 has 15 amino acids. CDR3 loop: CASSSGTGVTQTQYF. In DNA, the CDR3 is TGTGCTAGCAGTTCCGGGACAGGGGTAACACAGACCCAGTACTTC.

The rearrangement links TRBV28 to TRBJ2-7; no reliable D call. Trimming removed 9 bases at V and 5 bases at J, with 17 bases between. This CDR3 is 13 amino acids long. Germline loops: CDR1 MDHEN, CDR2 SYDVKM. Here the CDR3 reads CASGSFGPHEQYF. The CDR3 DNA sequence: TGTGCCAGTGGTAGCTTCGGTCCCCACGAGCAGTACTTC.

The J gene is TRBJ2-7, the V gene TRBV6-1, with D possibly being TRBD2 (6 bases). This CDR3 is 13 amino acids long. Trimming shortened V by 7 bases and J by 0 bases, and 10 bases separated the two germline ends. The germline gives CDR1 MNHNS, CDR2 SASEGT. The CDR3 DNA reads as TGTGCCAGCACCGGGACTGGCTCCTACGAGCAGTACTTC. Translation gives CASTGTGSYEQYF.

The gene calls are TRBV6-5 and TRBJ2-1, with 8 nucleotides matching TRBD2. The germline CDR1 and CDR2 sequences are MNHEY and SVGAGI. This CDR3 is built from 13 residues. V trimming: 8 bases; J trimming: 8 bases; junction bases outside the gene matches: 8. In nucleotides, the CDR3 is TGTGCCAGCTTAAGCGGGAGTAACTATGAGCAGTTCTTC. Protein sequence: CASLSGSNYEQFF.

This chain uses TRBV29-1 with TRBJ2-1, with 10 nucleotides matching TRBD2. The CDR3 has 15 amino acids. Germline V gives CDR1 SQVTM, CDR2 ANQGSEA. The junction had 10 bases not matched to a gene; V was cut back by 4 bases and J by 7 bases. The CDR3 sequence is CSVGPSGGFLNEQFF. The CDR3 nucleotides read TGCAGCGTTGGCCCTAGCGGGGGTTTTTTGAATGAGCAGTTCTTC.

This chain connects TRBV6-1 to TRBJ2-1; D unclear. Trimming pared 5 bases from V and 6 bases from J, leaving 8 bases between. Germline V gene lookup returns CDR1 MNHNS and CDR2 SASEGT. This CDR3 spans 12 amino acids. The DNA for the CDR3 is TGTGCCAGCAGTTTGTCGCGCAATGAGCAGTTCTTC. Amino acids: CASSLSRNEQFF.

The chain joins TRBV7-9 to TRBJ2-2; D perhaps matches TRBD1 (6 bases). The germline CDR1 and CDR2 sequences are SEHNR and FQNEAQ (reference sequence). This CDR3 is built from 18 residues. The V end was cut by 7 bases, the J end by 1 base, with 22 bases between. CDR3 nucleotide sequence: TGTGCCAGCACGAGGGGTTCTTCCGGGACATTGAACACCGGGGAGCTGTTTTTT. This gives the protein CASTRGSSGTLNTGELFF.

This clone was seen just once. J is TRBJ2-7 and V is TRBV5-1, with D possibly TRBD1 on 5 matching bases. Trimming shortened V by 4 bases and J by 0 bases, and 11 bases separated the two germline ends. The length of the CDR3 is 14 residues. CDR1 SGHRS and CDR2 YFSETQ come from the germline V gene. The CDR3 reads CASSEITGSYEQYF. The DNA of the CDR3 is TGCGCCAGCAGCGAAATAACAGGCTCCTACGAGCAGTACTTC. The variable domain in full, with the rest retrieved from reference TRBV5-1 and TRBJ2-7, is KAGVTQTPRYLIKTRGQQVTLSCSPISGHRSVSWYQQTPGQGLQFLFEYFSETQRNKGNFPGRFSGRQFSNSRSEMNVSTLELGDSALYLCASSEITGSYEQYFGPGTRLTVT.

V gene TRBV5-6 combines with J gene TRBJ2-5, with 7 nucleotides matching TRBD1. Trimming removed 4 bases from V and 2 bases from J; junction bases left unmatched: 11. From germline, CDR1 is SGHDT and CDR2 YYEEEE. The CDR3 runs to 16 residues. The DNA of the CDR3 is TGTGCCAGCAGCCTTTTCGGTCGACAGGGTCAAGAGACCCAGTACTTC. Protein: CASSLFGRQGQETQYF.

The rearrangement uses TRBV7-3 and TRBJ2-5, with 10 bases aligning to TRBD2. V dropped 1 base and J dropped 5; count of bases not matched to a gene: 7. The CDR3 has 16 residues. Germline CDR1 reads SGHTA; CDR2 reads FQGTGA. CDR3 in DNA: TGTGCCAGCAGCTTAAAAAGCGGGGGGGCTTGGGAGACCCAGTACTTC. Translating gives CASSLKSGGAWETQYF.

The J gene is TRBJ2-7, the V gene TRBV6-1; tentatively, D is TRBD2 (6 bases). This CDR3 spans 13 amino acids. V shed 4 bases and J shed 2 bases, with 9 bases lying between them. The V gene's germline CDR1 is MNHNS and CDR2 SASEGT. CDR3 sequence: CASSAGLTYEQYF. The CDR3 region has the DNA TGTGCCAGCAGTGCGGGACTCACCTACGAGCAGTACTTC.

This clone was counted once. This rearrangement joins TRBV7-3 to TRBJ2-5; TRBD2 agrees at 8 bases. V shed 1 base, J shed 5 bases, and the junction held 9 bases outside the gene matches. The CDR3 has 16 residues. In germline, CDR1 is SGHTA, CDR2 FQGTGA. The CDR3 is CASSLSSGGGPETQYF. The CDR3 nucleotides are TGTGCCAGCAGCTTAAGCTCGGGCGGGGGGCCGGAGACCCAGTACTTC.

This chain connects TRBV11-1 to TRBJ1-1; 7 nucleotides align to TRBD1. Germline V gene sequence: CDR1 SGHAT, CDR2 FQDESV (reference sequence). This CDR3 is built from 16 residues. V lost 5 bases and J lost 7; bases outside the gene matches: 16. The CDR3 here is CASSPDRAAGWGEAFF. The CDR3 DNA reads TGTGCCAGCAGCCCAGACAGGGCTGCTGGCTGGGGTGAAGCTTTCTTT. The full variable domain, its missing parts supplied by reference TRBV11-1 and TRBJ1-1, is EAEVAQSPRYKITEKSQAVAFWCDPISGHATLYWYRQILGQGPELLVQFQDESVVDDSQLPKDRFSAERLKGVDSTLKIQPAELGDSAMYLCASSPDRAAGWGEAFFGQGTRLTVV.

The rearrangement links TRBV5-4 to TRBJ1-1; D remains ambiguous. V lost 0 bases to trimming and J lost 1 base, with 13 bases between them. This CDR3 is built from 16 residues. Germline V gene sequence: CDR1 SGHNT, CDR2 YYREEE (reference sequence). As DNA, the CDR3 is TGTGCCAGCAGCTTGGGGTCGGAAGCGGGGAACACTGAAGCTTTCTTT. It translates to CASSLGSEAGNTEAFF.

The chain is built from TRBV5-1 and TRBJ2-7, with TRBD2 identical over 12 bases. The CDR3 is 15 amino acids. The V gene end was trimmed by 4 bases and the J gene end by 3 bases; junction bases not matched to a gene: 5. Germline assignment: CDR1 SGHRS and CDR2 YFSETQ. CDR3 nucleotides: TGCGCCAGCAGCCACAGGACTAGCGGGAACTACGAGCAGTACTTC. Translated: CASSHRTSGNYEQYF.

CDR3 in amino acids: CASGREGLQPQHF. In DNA, the CDR3 is TGTGCTAGTGGGCGGGAGGGATTGCAGCCCCAGCATTTT. The chain employs TRBV12-5 and TRBJ1-5, with D uncertain. V was clipped by 6 bases and J by 7 bases, with 13 bases between them. This CDR3 contains 13 residues. Germline V gene sequence: CDR1 LGHNT, CDR2 FRNRAP.

The chain employs TRBV28 and TRBJ1-5; D perhaps matches TRBD1 (5 bases). CDR1 is MDHEN, CDR2 SYDVKM, per germline. This CDR3 comprises 16 residues. Trimming shortened V by 3 bases and J by 1 base, and 13 bases separated the two germline ends. In DNA form, the CDR3 reads TGTGCCAGCAGTTTCTTCGGGGGGAGAAGCAATCAGCCCCAGCATTTT. This codes for CASSFFGGRSNQPQHF.

V gene TRBV9 combines with J gene TRBJ2-3; no clear D. The CDR3 loop spans 16 amino acids. From germline, CDR1 is SGDLS and CDR2 YYNGEE. V was clipped by 0 bases and J by 4 bases, with 15 bases between them. This CDR3 is CASSVEAVTYADTQYF. The DNA for the CDR3 is TGTGCCAGCAGCGTAGAGGCGGTGACGTACGCAGATACGCAGTATTTT.

The CDR3 region has the DNA TGTGCCAGCAGCCAAGATCGGACAGAGCCTCAGCCCCAGCATTTT. It yields the protein CASSQDRTEPQPQHF. This chain uses TRBV4-2 with TRBJ1-5, with a tentative D call TRBD1 (6 bases). V lost 0 bases, J lost 6 bases, and 12 bases lay in between. CDR3 length equals 15 residues. The germline V gene encodes CDR1 LGHNA and CDR2 YNFKEQ.

The J gene is TRBJ2-7, the V gene TRBV4-1, with D uncertain. The CDR3 covers 13 residues. Germline assignment: CDR1 MGHRA and CDR2 YSYEKL. Trimming removed 0 bases at V and 3 bases at J, with 6 bases between. The CDR3: CASSQDSYYEQYF. The CDR3 DNA is TGCGCCAGCAGCCAAGACAGTTACTACGAGCAGTACTTC.